The sequence of this T cell receptor beta chain was determined in a study of T cell changes during pregnancy in multiple sclerosis. Profiling relied on immunoSEQ multiplex PCR, and the TCRdb table lists in-frame clones only, not all of them. The top ten clones hold over 0.5% of a sample with about 45,000 clones, 85% to 95% of them seen once. This clone showed up just once. Germline loops: CDR1 KGHSH, CDR2 LQKENI. The CDR3 is made up of 15 amino acids. The V and J ends lost 3 bases and 3 bases respectively, with 15 bases between them. Material: CD4+ T cells from peripheral blood mononuclear cells, obtained in the third trimester of pregnancy. The sequence came from a female donor with multiple sclerosis, enrolled in a pregnancy study. The J gene is TRBJ2-7, the V gene TRBV18; possibly TRBD1 for D (6 bases). CDR3 nucleotide sequence: TGTGCCAGCTCACCCCCCGGACAGCTGGTCTACGAGCAGTACTTC. This sequence encodes CASSPPGQLVYEQYF.